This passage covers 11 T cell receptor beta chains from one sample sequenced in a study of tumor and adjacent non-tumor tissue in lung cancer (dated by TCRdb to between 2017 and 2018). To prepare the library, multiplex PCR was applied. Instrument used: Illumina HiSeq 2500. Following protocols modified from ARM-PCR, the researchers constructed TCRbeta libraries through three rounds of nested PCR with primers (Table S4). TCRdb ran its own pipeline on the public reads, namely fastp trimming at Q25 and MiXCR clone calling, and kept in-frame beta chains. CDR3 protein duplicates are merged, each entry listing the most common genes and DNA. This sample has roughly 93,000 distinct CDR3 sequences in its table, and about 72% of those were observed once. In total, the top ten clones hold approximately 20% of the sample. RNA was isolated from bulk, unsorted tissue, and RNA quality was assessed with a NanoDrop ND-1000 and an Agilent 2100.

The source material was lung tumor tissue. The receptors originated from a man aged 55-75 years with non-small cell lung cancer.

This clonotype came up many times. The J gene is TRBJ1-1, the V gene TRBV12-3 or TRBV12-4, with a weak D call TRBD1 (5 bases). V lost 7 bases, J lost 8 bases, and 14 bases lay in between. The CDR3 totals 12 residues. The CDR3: CASNTDSSEAFF. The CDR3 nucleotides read TGTGCCAGCAATACAGACAGCTCAGAAGCTTTCTTT.

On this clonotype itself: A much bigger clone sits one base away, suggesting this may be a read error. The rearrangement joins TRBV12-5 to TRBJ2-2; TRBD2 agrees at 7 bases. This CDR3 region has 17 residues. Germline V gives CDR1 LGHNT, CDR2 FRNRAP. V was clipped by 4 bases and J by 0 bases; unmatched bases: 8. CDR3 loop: CASGSTSWETNTGELFF. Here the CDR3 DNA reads TGTGCTAGTGGTTCGACTAGCTGGGAAACGAACACCGGGGAGCTGTTTTTT.

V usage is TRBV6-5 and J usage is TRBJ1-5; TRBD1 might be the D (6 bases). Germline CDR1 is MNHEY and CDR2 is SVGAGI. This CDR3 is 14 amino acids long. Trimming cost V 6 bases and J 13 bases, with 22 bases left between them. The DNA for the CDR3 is TGTGCCAGCAGACCTACAGGGCGGAATCGGCCTCAGCATTTT. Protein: CASRPTGRNRPQHF.

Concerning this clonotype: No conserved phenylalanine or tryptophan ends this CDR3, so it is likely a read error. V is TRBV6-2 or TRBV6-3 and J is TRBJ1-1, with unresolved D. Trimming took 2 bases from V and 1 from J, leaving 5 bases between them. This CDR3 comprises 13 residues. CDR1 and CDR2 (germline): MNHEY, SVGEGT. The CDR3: CASSYKGNTEAFI. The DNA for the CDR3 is TGTGCCAGCAGTTACAAGGGGAACACTGAAGCTTTCATT.

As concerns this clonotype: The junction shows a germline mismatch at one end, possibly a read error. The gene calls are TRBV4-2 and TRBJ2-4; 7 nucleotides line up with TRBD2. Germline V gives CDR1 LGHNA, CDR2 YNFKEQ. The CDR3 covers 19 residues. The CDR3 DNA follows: TGTGCCTGCAGCCAAGCGCAGGCTAGCGGATCGTTAGTCAGAAACATTCAGTACTTC. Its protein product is CACSQAQASGSLVRNIQYF.

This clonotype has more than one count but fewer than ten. Here the CDR3 reads CASSQAKTGTFEQYF. The CDR3 coding sequence is TGTGCCAGCAGCCAAGCGAAGACAGGGACCTTCGAGCAGTACTTC. The V gene is TRBV28, the J gene TRBJ2-7; TRBD1 matches 7 bases. Germline V gene sequence: CDR1 MDHEN, CDR2 SYDVKM. CDR3 length: 15 amino acids. After removal of 6 bases from V and 6 bases from J, the junction contained 14 bases not matched to a gene.

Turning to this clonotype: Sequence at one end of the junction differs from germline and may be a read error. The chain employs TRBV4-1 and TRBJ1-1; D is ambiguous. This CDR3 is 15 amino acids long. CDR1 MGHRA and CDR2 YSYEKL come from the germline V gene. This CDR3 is CANSLDYRANTEAFF. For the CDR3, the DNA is TGCGCCAACAGCCTAGATTACAGAGCGAACACTGAAGCTTTCTTT.

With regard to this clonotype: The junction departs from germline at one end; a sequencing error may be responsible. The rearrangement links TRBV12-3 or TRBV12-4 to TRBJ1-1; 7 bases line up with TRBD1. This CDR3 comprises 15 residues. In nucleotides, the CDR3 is TGTGCCAGCGGTTTGACAGGGCTATTTTCCACTGAAGCTTTCTTT. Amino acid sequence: CASGLTGLFSTEAFF.

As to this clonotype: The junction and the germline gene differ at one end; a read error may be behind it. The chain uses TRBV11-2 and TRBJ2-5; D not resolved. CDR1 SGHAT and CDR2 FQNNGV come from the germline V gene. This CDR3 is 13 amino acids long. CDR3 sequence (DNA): TGTGCCAGCAGCTTAGATTTTTCAACAATCCATAACTTC. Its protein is CASSLDFSTIHNF.

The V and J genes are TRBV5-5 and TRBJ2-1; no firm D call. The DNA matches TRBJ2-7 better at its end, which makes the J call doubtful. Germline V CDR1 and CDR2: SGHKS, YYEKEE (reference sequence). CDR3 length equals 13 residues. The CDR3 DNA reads TGTGCCAGCAGCTTGAGTTGGGTGAATGAGCAGTACTTC. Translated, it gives CASSLSWVNEQYF.

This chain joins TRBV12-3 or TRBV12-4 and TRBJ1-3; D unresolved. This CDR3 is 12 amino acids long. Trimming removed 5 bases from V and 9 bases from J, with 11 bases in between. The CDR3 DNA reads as TGTGCCAGCAGTGAGATGGAAAGCACCATATATTTT. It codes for CASSEMESTIYF.